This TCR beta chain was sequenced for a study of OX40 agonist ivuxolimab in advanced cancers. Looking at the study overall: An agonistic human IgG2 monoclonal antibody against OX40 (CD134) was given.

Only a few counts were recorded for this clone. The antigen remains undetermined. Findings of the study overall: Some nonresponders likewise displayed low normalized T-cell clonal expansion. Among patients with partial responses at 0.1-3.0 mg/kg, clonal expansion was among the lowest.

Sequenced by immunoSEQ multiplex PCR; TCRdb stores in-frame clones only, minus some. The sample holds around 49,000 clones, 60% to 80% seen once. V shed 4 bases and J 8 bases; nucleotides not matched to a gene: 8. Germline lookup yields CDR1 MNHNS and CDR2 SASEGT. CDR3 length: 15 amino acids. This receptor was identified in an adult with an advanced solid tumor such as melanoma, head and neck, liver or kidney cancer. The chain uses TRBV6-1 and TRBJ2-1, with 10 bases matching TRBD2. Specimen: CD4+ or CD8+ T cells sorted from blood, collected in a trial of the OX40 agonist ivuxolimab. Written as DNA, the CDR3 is TGTGCCAGCAGTGCATTAGCGGGAGGTATCCATGAGCAGTTCTTC. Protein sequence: CASSALAGGIHEQFF.